This T cell receptor beta chain was observed in a study of tumor-infiltrating lymphocytes in primary liver carcinoma. Study-level points and caveats: Tumor samples exhibited a significantly greater top-250-clone fraction than blood samples (p = 0.039). Tumor region pairs shared more overlap than did tumor-adjacent and tumor-blood pairs.

The template, roughly 510 ng total RNA, yielded TCR beta cDNA made with a constant-region primer. ARM-PCR, slightly modified, supplied the TCR beta libraries through three nested multiplex PCR rounds. The opening two PCR rounds, approximately 10 cycles each, paired TRBV1-TRBV30 forward primers with a C-beta reverse primer. MiXCR was run by TCRdb on the multiplex PCR reads, yielding one entry per CDR3 protein. The sample contains fewer than 350,000 distinct CDR3 sequences, roughly two thirds of which appear only once. In the case of this clonotype: The antigen is undetermined. The junction departs from the called germline gene at one end, perhaps through a read error.

RNA was extracted from whole blood without cell sorting, alongside germline DNA. Patients were chronically HBV-infected and treatment-naive. The CDR3 is 15 residues long. Germline V gives CDR1 MNHNS, CDR2 SASEGT. The receptor's source is a man in his forties or fifties with primary liver carcinoma and hepatitis B virus infection. Material for sequencing was peripheral blood. The chain carries TRBV6-1 and TRBJ2-5; TRBD1 matches at 7 bases. The CDR3 is CAIMAGRGLPEIQYF. CDR3 nucleotide sequence: TGTGCCATCATGGCCGGCAGGGGGTTACCTGAGATCCAGTACTTC.